A single sample is the source of the 2 T cell receptor beta chains below, sequenced in a study of OX40 agonist ivuxolimab in advanced cancers. Repertoires were generated with immunoSEQ multiplex PCR, while TCRdb's copy carries only in-frame clones and drops some. Here the sample spans roughly 100,000 clones, around 89% being singletons. The input for sequencing was CD4+ or CD8+ T cells sorted from blood, taken in a trial of the OX40 agonist ivuxolimab. Source of these receptors: an adult with an advanced solid tumor such as melanoma, head and neck, liver or kidney cancer.

The chain employs TRBV25-1 and TRBJ2-2; the D is unclear. V was pared by 5 bases and J by 5 bases, with 15 bases between. Germline V gene sequence: CDR1 MGHDK, CDR2 SYGVNS. CDR3 size: 15 residues. CDR3 sequence reads: CASSPNDVRTGELFF. The CDR3 DNA follows: TGTGCCAGCAGTCCAAACGATGTACGTACCGGGGAGCTGTTTTTT.

V and J are TRBV6-5 and TRBJ1-5; a weak D match, TRBD1 (6 bases). The CDR3 sequence is 14 residues long. Germline V gene lookup returns CDR1 MNHEY and CDR2 SVGAGI. The V end was cut by 3 bases, the J end by 11 bases, with 17 bases between. The CDR3 DNA reads as TGTGCCAGCAGTTATAGACAGGTGCCGTTGGCCCAGCATTTT. It is translated as CASSYRQVPLAQHF.